In this sample, the clone carrying this T cell receptor (beta chain) turned up a few times. Its matching antigen is unknown. In every case, the donor was a healthy Caucasian. This CDR3 has 17 amino acids. Germline values: CDR1 DFQATT, CDR2 SNEGSKA (reference sequence). Trimming stripped 6 bases from V and 7 bases from J, with 28 bases between. This record belongs to a study of identical twins. Study-wide results and caveats: Zero-insertion analyses could be partly confounded by invariant MAIT and iNKT cells. Shared out-of-frame alpha sequences (those common to twins) showed excess low generation probability. The analysis was cross-sectional rather than longitudinal within donors.

TCRdb recomputed calls from the 5' RACE reads with MiXCR, one row per CDR3 protein. The sample shows 1,800,000 or so distinct CDR3 sequences, roughly a third of them seen only once. This receptor was taken from a newborn girl in good health. Sequencing was performed on cord blood. V and J are TRBV20-1 and TRBJ2-1, with D perhaps TRBD2 (6 bases). The CDR3 loop is CSATTPGLLRIVNEQFF. The CDR3 coding sequence is TGCAGTGCGACTACTCCGGGACTCCTTCGAATCGTGAATGAGCAGTTCTTC.